This section outlines one T cell receptor beta chain sequence together with its context. TCRdb's table, derived via immunoSEQ multiplex PCR, lists solely in-frame clones and lacks some. The sample records around 260,000 clones, around 82% being singletons. The entry originates in a study of blood T cell repertoires in COVID-19. The overall study: Sample material is recorded as cDNA or gDNA derived from T cells, B-cell-depleted T cells, or PBMCs.

The sequenced sample consisted of peripheral blood. The clonotype comes from a human donor with COVID-19, enrolled during active disease. The donor label of this sample is uncertain.

The CDR3 is CASSPLPGSSYEQYF. The CDR3 bases are TGTGCCAGCAGCCCCCTCCCGGGAAGCTCCTACGAGCAGTACTTC. The chain employs TRBV7-2 and TRBJ2-7, with D possibly being TRBD2 (5 bases). V was clipped by 5 bases and J by 0 bases, with 14 bases between them. Germline CDR1 and CDR2: SGHTA and FQGNSA. The length of the CDR3 is 15 residues.